Below are 9 T cell receptor beta chains sequenced from a single sample in a study of cytomegalovirus exposure and HLA in healthy donors. Primers: 60 Vbeta forward and 13 Jbeta reverse. Only in-frame clones appear in the TCRdb table, and some are missing; sequencing was by immunoSEQ multiplex PCR. The sample includes 150,000 to 200,000 clones, over 70% seen only once; the top ten take around 3%. Sequences were obtained from PBMCs. These receptors came from a female donor in good health and CMV-seronegative.

A single count supports this clone. The V gene is TRBV9, the J gene TRBJ2-7; 7 bases map to TRBD1. Germline lookup yields CDR1 SGDLS and CDR2 YYNGEE. V lost 0 bases and J lost 2; bases outside the gene matches: 5. The CDR3 extends over 15 amino acids. This CDR3 reads CASSVGGQQTYEQYF. The CDR3 DNA reads as TGTGCCAGCAGCGTAGGGGGACAGCAAACCTACGAGCAGTACTTC.

The genes are TRBV2 and TRBJ1-4, with D unresolved. Germline values: CDR1 SNHLY, CDR2 FYNNEI. The CDR3 contains 15 residues. Trimming removed 1 base from V and 8 bases from J, with 14 bases in between. The CDR3 region is CASSEVSRVGEKLFF. The CDR3 DNA reads as TGTGCCAGCAGTGAAGTTAGCCGGGTTGGAGAAAAACTGTTTTTT.

Concerning this clone itself: The sample holds other DNA sequences that translate to the same CDR3. The chain links TRBV30 to TRBJ2-1; D is unresolved. V gave up 4 bases and J gave up 0 bases, with 10 bases separating them. The CDR3 length is 14 residues. Germline lookup yields CDR1 GTSNPN and CDR2 SVGIG (reference sequence). CDR3 bases: TGTGCCTGGAAGCCGGAGAGCTCCTACAATGAGCAGTTCTTC. It is translated as CAWKPESSYNEQFF.

This clone came up a few times. The chain joins TRBV7-3 to TRBJ1-2; 7 bases map to TRBD1. J gave up 7 bases and V 2 bases, and 4 bases lay outside the gene matches. The CDR3 contains 13 residues. The germline CDR1 and CDR2 sequences are SGHTA and FQGTGA. CDR3 in amino acids: CASSLSPGGGYTF. The DNA of the CDR3 is TGTGCCAGCAGCTTATCCCCAGGGGGTGGCTACACCTTC.

The chain uses TRBV6-1 and TRBJ2-7, with a weak D call TRBD2 (6 bases). CDR1 is MNHNS, CDR2 SASEGT, per germline. The V and J ends lost 6 bases and 6 bases respectively, with 18 bases between them. This CDR3 is 14 amino acids long. As DNA, the CDR3 is TGTGCCAGCAGCGCCATAAGGGCCGGGGGCGAGCAGTACTTC. Protein product: CASSAIRAGGEQYF.

The chain links TRBV4-3 to TRBJ2-1, with 8 bases that match TRBD1. CDR1 LGHNA and CDR2 YSLEER come from the germline V gene. V lost 5 bases, J lost 2 bases, and 5 bases stayed unmatched. The CDR3 runs 15 residues. Here the CDR3 reads CASSVGQGPYNEQFF. CDR3 coding DNA: TGCGCCAGCAGCGTAGGACAGGGACCCTACAATGAGCAGTTCTTC.

The table lists this clone with a count of one. The chain combines TRBV27 with TRBJ2-1; 13 bases are a match to TRBD2. V lost 6 bases and J lost 6; bases outside the gene matches: 11. Germline CDR1 MNHEY, CDR2 SMNVEV (reference sequence). The length of the CDR3 is 17 residues. CDR3 sequence reads: CASSSGLAGTNPNEQFF. Here the CDR3 DNA reads TGTGCCAGCAGCTCGGGACTAGCGGGAACCAATCCCAATGAGCAGTTCTTC.

The V call is TRBV11-2, the J call TRBJ1-2; D not certain. Germline values: CDR1 SGHAT, CDR2 FQNNGV. The CDR3 sequence is 14 residues long. V gave up 0 bases and J gave up 9 bases, with 14 bases separating them. CDR3: CASSLDSTSPRYTF. CDR3 DNA: TGTGCCAGCAGCTTAGACTCGACATCCCCTCGCTACACCTTC.

The rearrangement joins TRBV6-1 to TRBJ2-1; a weak D match, TRBD1 (5 bases). Germline V CDR1 and CDR2: MNHNS, SASEGT. Trimming took off 4 bases at V and 5 bases at J, with 12 bases between the two ends. The CDR3 sequence is 14 residues long. CDR3 amino acids: CASSGGRWDNEQFF. In DNA form, the CDR3 reads TGTGCCAGCAGTGGGGGCCGATGGGACAATGAGCAGTTCTTC.